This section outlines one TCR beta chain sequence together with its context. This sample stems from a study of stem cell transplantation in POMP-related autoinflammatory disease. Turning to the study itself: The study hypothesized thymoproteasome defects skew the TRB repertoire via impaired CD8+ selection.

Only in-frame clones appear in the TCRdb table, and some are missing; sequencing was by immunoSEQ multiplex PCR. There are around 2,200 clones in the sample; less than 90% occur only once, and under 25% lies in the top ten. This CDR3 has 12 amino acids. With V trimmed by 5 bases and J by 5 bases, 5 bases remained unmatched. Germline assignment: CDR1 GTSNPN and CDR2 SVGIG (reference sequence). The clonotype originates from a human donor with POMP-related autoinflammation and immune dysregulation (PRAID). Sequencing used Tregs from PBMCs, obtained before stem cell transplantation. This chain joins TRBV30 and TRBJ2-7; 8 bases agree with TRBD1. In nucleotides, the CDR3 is TGTGCCTGGGACAGGGGAGGCCACGAGCAGTACTTC. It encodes CAWDRGGHEQYF.